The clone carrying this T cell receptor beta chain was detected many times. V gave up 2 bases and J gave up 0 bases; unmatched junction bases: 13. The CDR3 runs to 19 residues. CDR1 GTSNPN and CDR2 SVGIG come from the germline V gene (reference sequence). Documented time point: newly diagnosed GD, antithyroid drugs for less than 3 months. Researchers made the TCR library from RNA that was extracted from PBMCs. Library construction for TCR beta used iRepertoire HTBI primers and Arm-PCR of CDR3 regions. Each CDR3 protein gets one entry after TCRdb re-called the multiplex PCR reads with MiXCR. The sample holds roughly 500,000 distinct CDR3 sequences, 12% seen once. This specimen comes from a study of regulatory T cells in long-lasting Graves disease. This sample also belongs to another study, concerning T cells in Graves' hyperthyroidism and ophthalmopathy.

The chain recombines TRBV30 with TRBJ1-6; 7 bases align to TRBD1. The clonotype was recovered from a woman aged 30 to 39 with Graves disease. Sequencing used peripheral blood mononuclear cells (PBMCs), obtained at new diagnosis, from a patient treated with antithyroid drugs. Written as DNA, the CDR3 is TGTGCCTGGAGTCCACAGGGGAGGCTAGATGGCTCCTATAATTCACCCCTCCACTTT. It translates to CAWSPQGRLDGSYNSPLHF. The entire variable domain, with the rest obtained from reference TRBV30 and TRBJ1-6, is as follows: SQTIHQWPATLVQPVGSPLSLECTVEGTSNPNLYWYRQAAGRGLQLLFYSVGIGQISSEVPQNLSASRPQDRQFILSSKKLLLSDSGFYLCAWSPQGRLDGSYNSPLHFGNGTRLTVT.